The sequence of this T cell receptor beta chain was determined in a study of blood T cell repertoires in COVID-19. Overall study: COVID-19 samples from acute and convalescent phases originated in the United States, Italy and Spain. Sample material is recorded as cDNA or gDNA derived from T cells, B-cell-depleted T cells, or PBMCs.

Per the study methods: Nucleated cell counts were estimated from reference gene primer amplification. Using immunoSEQ multiplex PCR, the repertoire was profiled, and TCRdb retains in-frame clones only, with some absent. V and J calls and clone size are copied from that table; D and trimming were computed from the DNA. The sample has about 40,000 clones, around nine tenths seen once. The sequence derives from a man between 60 and 75 years old with active COVID-19. The material sequenced was peripheral blood.

CDR3 sequence (DNA): TGTGCCAGCTCACGGACAGGGGGGGCCTTTAACGAGCAGTACTTC. The encoded protein is CASSRTGGAFNEQYF. This chain joins TRBV18 and TRBJ2-7; TRBD1 aligns across 10 bases. From germline, CDR1 is KGHSH and CDR2 LQKENI. This CDR3 has 15 residues. V lost 4 bases, J lost 5 bases, and 8 bases stayed unmatched. The whole variable domain, remainder taken from reference TRBV18 and TRBJ2-7, is NAGVMQNPRHLVRRRGQEARLRCSPMKGHSHVYWYRQLPEEGLKFMVYLQKENIIDESGMPKERFSAEFPKEGPSILRIQQVVRGDSAAYFCASSRTGGAFNEQYFGPGTRLTVT.